Here is one T cell receptor beta chain with its context. Using immunoSEQ multiplex PCR, the repertoire was profiled, and TCRdb retains in-frame clones only, with some absent. The sample contains 65,000 or so clones, more than 75% of which appear only once. This sample stems from a study of glioma-infiltrating T cells after dendritic cell vaccination. The time point denotes: after dendritic cell vaccination, including at tumor progression/relapse. The CDR3 covers 13 residues. V was clipped by 2 bases and J by 0 bases, with 5 bases between them. The germline gives CDR1 MDHEN, CDR2 SYDVKM. The TCR originated in a human donor with glioblastoma. V gene TRBV28 combines with J gene TRBJ2-7; weak D call: TRBD2 (5 bases). This specimen consisted of blood, obtained after dendritic cell vaccination. Here the CDR3 reads CASSLGSSYEQYF. The CDR3 DNA reads TGTGCCAGCAGTTTAGGGAGCTCCTACGAGCAGTACTTC. The full variable domain, with the rest looked up from reference TRBV28 and TRBJ2-7, is DVKVTQSSRYLVKRTGEKVFLECVQDMDHENMFWYRQDPGLGLRLIYFSYDVKMKEKGDIPEGYSVSREKKERFSLILESASTNQTSMYLCASSLGSSYEQYFGPGTRLTVT.